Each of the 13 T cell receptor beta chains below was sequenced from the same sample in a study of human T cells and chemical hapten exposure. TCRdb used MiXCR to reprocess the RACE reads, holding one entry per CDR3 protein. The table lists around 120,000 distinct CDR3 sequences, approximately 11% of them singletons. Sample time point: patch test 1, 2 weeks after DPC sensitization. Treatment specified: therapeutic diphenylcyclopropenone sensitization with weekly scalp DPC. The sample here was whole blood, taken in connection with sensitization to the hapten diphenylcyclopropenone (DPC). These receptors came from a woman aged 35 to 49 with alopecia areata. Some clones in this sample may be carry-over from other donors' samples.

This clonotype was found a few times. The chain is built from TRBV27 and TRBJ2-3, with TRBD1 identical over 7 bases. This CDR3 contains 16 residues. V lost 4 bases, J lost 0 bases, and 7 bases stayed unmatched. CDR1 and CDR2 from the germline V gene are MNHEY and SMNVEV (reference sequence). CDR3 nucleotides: TGTGCCAGCAGTTCACAGGGGCTCCTCAGCACAGATACGCAGTATTTT. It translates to CASSSQGLLSTDTQYF.

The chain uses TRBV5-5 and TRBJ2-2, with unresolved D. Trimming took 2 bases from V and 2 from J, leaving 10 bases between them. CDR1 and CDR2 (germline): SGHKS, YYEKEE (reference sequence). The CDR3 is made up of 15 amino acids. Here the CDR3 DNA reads TGTGCCAGCAGCTTCGAGACATATAACACCGGGGAGCTGTTTTTT. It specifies CASSFETYNTGELFF.

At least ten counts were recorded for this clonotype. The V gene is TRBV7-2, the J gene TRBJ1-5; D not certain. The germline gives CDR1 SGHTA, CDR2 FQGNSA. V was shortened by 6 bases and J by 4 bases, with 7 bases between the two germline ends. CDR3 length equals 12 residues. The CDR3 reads CASSPDNQPQHF. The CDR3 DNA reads TGTGCCAGCAGTCCCGATAATCAGCCCCAGCATTTT.

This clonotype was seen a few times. The CDR3, as DNA: TGTGCCAGCAGCCAAGCCTCTGGTCCTGGGGAGCAGTACTTC. Encoded protein: CASSQASGPGEQYF. This rearrangement joins TRBV3-1 to TRBJ2-7; D call uncertain. V lost 1 base to trimming and J lost 7 bases, with 14 bases between them. Per the germline V gene, CDR1 is LGHDT and CDR2 is YNNKEL (reference sequence). The CDR3 totals 14 residues.

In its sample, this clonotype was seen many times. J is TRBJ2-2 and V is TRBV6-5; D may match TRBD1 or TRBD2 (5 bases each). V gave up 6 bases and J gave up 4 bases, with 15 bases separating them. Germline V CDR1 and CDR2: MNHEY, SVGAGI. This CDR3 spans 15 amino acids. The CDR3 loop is CASSQVARGTGELFF. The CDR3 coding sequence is TGTGCCAGCAGCCAAGTAGCGAGGGGCACCGGGGAGCTGTTTTTT.

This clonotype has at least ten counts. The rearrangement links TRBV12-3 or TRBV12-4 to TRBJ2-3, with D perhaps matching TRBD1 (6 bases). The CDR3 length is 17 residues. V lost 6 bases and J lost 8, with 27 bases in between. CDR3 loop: CASSGTYQDTRGGTQYF. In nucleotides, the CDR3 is TGTGCCAGCAGCGGGACATATCAAGATACTCGGGGCGGTACGCAGTATTTT.

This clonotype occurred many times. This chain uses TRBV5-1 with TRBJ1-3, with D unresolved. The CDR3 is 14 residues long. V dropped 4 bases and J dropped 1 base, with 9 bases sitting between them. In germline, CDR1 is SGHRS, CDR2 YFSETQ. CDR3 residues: CASSRSGSGNTIYF. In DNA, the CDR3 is TGCGCCAGCAGCCGGAGCGGTTCTGGAAACACCATATATTTT.

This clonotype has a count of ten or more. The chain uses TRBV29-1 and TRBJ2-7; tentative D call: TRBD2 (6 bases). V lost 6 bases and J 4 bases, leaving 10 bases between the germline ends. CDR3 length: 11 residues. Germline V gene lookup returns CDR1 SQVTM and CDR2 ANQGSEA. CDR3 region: CSVASGYEQYF. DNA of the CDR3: TGCAGCGTCGCGAGCGGGTACGAGCAGTACTTC.

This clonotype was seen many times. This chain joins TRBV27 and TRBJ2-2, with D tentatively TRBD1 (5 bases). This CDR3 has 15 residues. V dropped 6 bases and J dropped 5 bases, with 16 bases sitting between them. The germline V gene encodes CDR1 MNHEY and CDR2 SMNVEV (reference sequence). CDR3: CASSLRALGTGELFF. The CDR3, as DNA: TGTGCCAGCAGCCTCAGGGCCCTAGGGACCGGGGAGCTGTTTTTT.

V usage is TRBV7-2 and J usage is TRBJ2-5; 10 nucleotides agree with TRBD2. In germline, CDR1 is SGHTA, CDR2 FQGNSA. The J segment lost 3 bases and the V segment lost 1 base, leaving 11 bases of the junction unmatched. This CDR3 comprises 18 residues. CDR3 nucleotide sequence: TGTGCCAGCAGCTTAGTTGGTAGCGGGGGGAGTTCCAAAGAGACCCAGTACTTC. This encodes CASSLVGSGGSSKETQYF.

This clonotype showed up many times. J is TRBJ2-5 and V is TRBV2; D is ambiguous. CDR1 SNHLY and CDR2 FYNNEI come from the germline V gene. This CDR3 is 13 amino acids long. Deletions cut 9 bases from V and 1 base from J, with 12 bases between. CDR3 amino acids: CASGRTLQETQYF. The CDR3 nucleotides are TGTGCCAGTGGTCGCACCCTCCAAGAGACCCAGTACTTC.

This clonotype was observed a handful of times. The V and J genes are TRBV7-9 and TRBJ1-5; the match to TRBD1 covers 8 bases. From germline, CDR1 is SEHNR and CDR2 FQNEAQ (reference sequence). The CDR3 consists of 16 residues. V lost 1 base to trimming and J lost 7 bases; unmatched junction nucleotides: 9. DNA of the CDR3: TGTGCCAGCAGCTTAGGGCAGGGGGCGCCCGGGCAGCCCCAGCATTTT. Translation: CASSLGQGAPGQPQHF.

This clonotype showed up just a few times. Written as DNA, the CDR3 is TGTGCCAGCAGCCAATCGACCGGGACTGCAACCTACGAGCAGTACTTC. Translating gives CASSQSTGTATYEQYF. The chain combines TRBV3-1 with TRBJ2-7, with D possibly matching TRBD2 (6 bases). Trimming took 2 bases from V and 2 from J, leaving 16 bases between them. Germline lookup yields CDR1 LGHDT and CDR2 YNNKEL (reference sequence). The CDR3 totals 16 residues.